The 8 T cell receptor beta chains below all came from one sample that was sequenced in a study of shared clonotypes between healthy human individuals. Assay used: immunoSEQ multiplex PCR; TCRdb lists only in-frame clones, some missing. The sample shows some 1,400,000 clones, roughly 96% of them seen only once. The sample consisted of naive CD4+ T cells sorted from blood. Subset reported: CD45RA+ positively selected. The source is a man aged 30 to 39 in good health.

This chain connects TRBV7-9 to TRBJ2-3; D ambiguous. The CDR3 runs 13 residues. The germline V gene has CDR1 SEHNR and CDR2 FQNEAQ (reference sequence). Trimming took 1 base from V and 3 from J, leaving 5 bases between them. The CDR3 region is CASSLVLTDTQYF. In DNA, the CDR3 is TGTGCCAGCAGCTTAGTACTGACAGATACGCAGTATTTT.

The gene calls are TRBV9 and TRBJ2-7; 7 nucleotides line up with TRBD2. V dropped 3 bases and J dropped 6; count of bases not matched to a gene: 6. The CDR3 runs 13 residues. The germline CDR1 and CDR2 sequences are SGDLS and YYNGEE. The CDR3 reads CASSARLAGEQYF. The CDR3 coding sequence is TGTGCCAGCAGCGCGAGACTAGCTGGCGAGCAGTACTTC.

The chain joins TRBV10-3 to TRBJ1-5; 9 bases agree with TRBD1. With 3 bases clipped from V and 4 bases from J, the junction kept 4 bases outside the gene matches. Germline V gene sequence: CDR1 ENHRY, CDR2 SYGVKD. This CDR3 contains 15 residues. This CDR3 is CAISEGQGKNQPQHF. Here the CDR3 DNA reads TGTGCCATCAGTGAAGGACAGGGGAAGAATCAGCCCCAGCATTTT.

The rearrangement joins TRBV5-4 to TRBJ2-1, with 14 bases fitting TRBD2. The CDR3 extends over 15 amino acids. After removal of 5 bases from V and 5 bases from J, the junction contained 3 bases not matched to a gene. The germline V gene encodes CDR1 SGHNT and CDR2 YYREEE (reference sequence). CDR3 sequence reads: CASRPGLAGDNEQFF. As DNA, the CDR3 is TGTGCCAGCAGGCCGGGACTAGCGGGGGACAATGAGCAGTTCTTC.

The chain carries TRBV28 and TRBJ2-7, with unresolved D. The ends were cut back, 3 bases at V and 2 bases at J, with 14 bases in the middle. There are 15 residues in the CDR3. Germline values: CDR1 MDHEN, CDR2 SYDVKM. CDR3 nucleotides: TGTGCCAGCAGTTTTTTGCGGCGCGCCCCCTACGAGCAGTACTTC. It specifies CASSFLRRAPYEQYF.

This clone was seen only once. J is TRBJ1-4 and V is TRBV7-2; D remains ambiguous. This CDR3 spans 14 amino acids. The germline V gene has CDR1 SGHTA and CDR2 FQGNSA. Trimming cost V 7 bases and J 5 bases, with 14 bases left between them. The CDR3 sequence is CASKGRADNEKLFF. DNA for the CDR3: TGTGCCAGCAAGGGTAGGGCAGACAATGAAAAACTGTTTTTT.

This chain links TRBV5-1 with TRBJ2-7; TRBD1 matches 10 bases. The CDR3 is 16 residues long. V was pared by 1 base and J by 6 bases, with 10 bases of the junction left unmatched. Germline lookup yields CDR1 SGHRS and CDR2 YFSETQ. CDR3 amino acids: CASSLSPGQGTAEQYF. The CDR3 bases are TGCGCCAGCAGCTTGTCACCGGGACAGGGGACGGCCGAGCAGTACTTC.

The count of this clone is one. V is TRBV11-2 and J is TRBJ2-7; 8 bases fit TRBD2. Trimming cost V 1 base and J 6 bases; bases outside gene matches: 8. Germline V gene lookup returns CDR1 SGHAT and CDR2 FQNNGV. CDR3 length: 15 residues. In nucleotides, the CDR3 is TGTGCCAGCAGCTTAGCGGCGGGAGGACGGCGCGAGCAGTACTTC. Its translation is CASSLAAGGRREQYF.